Following are 7 T cell receptor beta chains from one sample sequenced in a study of blood T cell repertoires in COVID-19. Clones were read by immunoSEQ multiplex PCR, and TCRdb kept only the in-frame ones, dropping some. The data show about 210,000 clones, 84% seen once. Specimen: peripheral blood. These receptors came from a woman aged 45-60 years with active or convalescent COVID-19.

V is TRBV5-1 and J is TRBJ2-2, with 9 bases aligning to TRBD1. Germline trimming cut 1 base from V and 7 bases from J; bases unmatched to any gene: 5. CDR1 is SGHRS, CDR2 YFSETQ, per germline. This CDR3 region has 15 residues. The CDR3 region is CASSLTGGKSGELFF. The CDR3 DNA is TGCGCCAGCAGCTTGACAGGGGGCAAAAGCGGGGAGCTGTTTTTT. The full variable domain, its missing parts supplied by reference TRBV5-1 and TRBJ2-2, is KAGVTQTPRYLIKTRGQQVTLSCSPISGHRSVSWYQQTPGQGLQFLFEYFSETQRNKGNFPGRFSGRQFSNSRSEMNVSTLELGDSALYLCASSLTGGKSGELFFGEGSRLTVL.

The rearrangement uses TRBV15 and TRBJ1-3, with D unresolved. The germline gives CDR1 LNHNV, CDR2 YYDKDF (reference sequence). This CDR3 region has 15 residues. The V and J ends lost 0 bases and 1 base respectively, with 7 bases between them. The CDR3 DNA is TGTGCCACCAGCAGAGACCGGGGTTCTGGAAACACCATATATTTT. Its protein is CATSRDRGSGNTIYF.

The gene calls are TRBV18 and TRBJ1-3; no clear D gene. The CDR3 contains 12 residues. From germline, CDR1 is KGHSH and CDR2 LQKENI. The V and J ends lost 2 bases and 7 bases respectively, with 6 bases between them. The CDR3 DNA reads TGTGCCAGCTCACCAAGAGGGAACACCATATATTTT. It codes for CASSPRGNTIYF.

The CDR3 spells CASSVTSGGLGTDTQYF. CDR3 DNA: TGTGCCAGCAGTGTGACTAGCGGGGGGCTCGGCACAGATACGCAGTATTTT. This rearrangement joins TRBV6-1 to TRBJ2-3; 13 nucleotides line up with TRBD2. CDR1 MNHNS and CDR2 SASEGT come from the germline V gene. V shed 4 bases, J shed 1 base, and the junction held 5 bases outside the gene matches. This CDR3 is built from 17 residues.

In its sample, this clone was seen a few times. The chain carries TRBV18 and TRBJ1-1; D ambiguous. The V and J ends lost 6 bases and 6 bases respectively, with 29 bases between them. There are 18 residues in the CDR3. Germline V lookup: CDR1 KGHSH, CDR2 LQKENI. The CDR3 sequence: CASSLSLILSSRSAEAFF. The CDR3 region has the DNA TGTGCCAGCTCCCTTTCCCTAATCTTGAGCTCTCGCAGCGCTGAAGCTTTCTTT.

V gene TRBV11-2 combines with J gene TRBJ1-2, with D possibly matching TRBD1 (6 bases). The germline V gene has CDR1 SGHAT and CDR2 FQNNGV. Trimming stripped 6 bases from V and 0 bases from J, with 17 bases between. This CDR3 is 16 amino acids long. The DNA of the CDR3 is TGTGCCAGCAGGAAGGCGGGGGCGGCGGCTAACTATGGCTACACCTTC. Protein product: CASRKAGAAANYGYTF.

This chain connects TRBV28 to TRBJ1-1; 7 bases are a match to TRBD1. Germline CDR1 MDHEN, CDR2 SYDVKM. The J segment lost 3 bases and the V segment lost 11 bases, leaving 9 bases of the junction unmatched. The length of the CDR3 is 13 residues. DNA of the CDR3: TGTGCCCACAGGGGTACGTCGTACACTGAAGCTTTCTTT. This gives the protein CAHRGTSYTEAFF. Together with reference TRBV28 and TRBJ1-1, the CDR3 gives the full variable domain: DVKVTQSSRYLVKRTGEKVFLECVQDMDHENMFWYRQDPGLGLRLIYFSYDVKMKEKGDIPEGYSVSREKKERFSLILESASTNQTSMYLCAHRGTSYTEAFFGQGTRLTVV.